This passage covers 21 T cell receptor beta chains from one sample sequenced in a study of somatic mutations in cytotoxic T cells in rheumatoid arthritis (TCRdb year 2017). Receptor amplification or capture employed the immunoSEQ multiplex PCR assay. What TCRdb holds here is the immuneACCESS table cut down to in-frame rearrangements. Part of the clones is not present; checked against another copy, under half of the missing clones reflect an unresolved V gene, and the others are unexplained. The sample profile shows 15,000 to 20,000 clones; over 60% of them were found once. The ten largest account for 28% of the sample. The sequenced sample consisted of CD8+ T cells sorted from blood. The receptors were gathered from an adult with rheumatoid arthritis.

This chain joins TRBV19 and TRBJ1-6; TRBD1 agrees at 7 bases. J was trimmed by 12 bases and V by 2 bases; bases with no gene match: 4. Germline assignment: CDR1 LNHDA and CDR2 SQIVND (reference sequence). The CDR3 has 13 amino acids. The CDR3 here is CASSISTGVPLHF. CDR3 coding DNA: TGTGCCAGTAGTATATCCACAGGGGTACCCCTCCACTTT.

Turning to this clone: One end of the junction varies from germline; a read error may be responsible. The same CDR3 also results from other DNA sequences found in this sample. The chain recombines TRBV9 with TRBJ1-5; D is unresolved. This CDR3 has 14 amino acids. Germline V gene lookup returns CDR1 SGDLS and CDR2 YYNGEE. The CDR3 here is CASSVGDPNQPQHF. CDR3 nucleotides: TGTGCCAGCAGTGTAGGCGATCCCAATCAGCCCCAGCATTTT.

This clone appeared a single time. The J gene is TRBJ2-3, the V gene TRBV4-1; perhaps D is TRBD1 or TRBD2 (5 bases each). The V gene's germline CDR1 is MGHRA and CDR2 YSYEKL. V lost 7 bases and J lost 0, with 17 bases in between. The CDR3 is 16 amino acids. The CDR3 DNA reads as TGCGCCAGCAAACTCCTCCCGGGACCGAGCACAGATACGCAGTATTTT. Amino acid sequence: CASKLLPGPSTDTQYF.

This clone was counted once. The rearrangement joins TRBV6-1 to TRBJ2-3; TRBD1 agrees at 8 bases. V was clipped by 3 bases and J by 3 bases; unmatched bases: 17. Per the germline V gene, CDR1 is MNHNS and CDR2 is SASEGT. This CDR3 contains 19 residues. DNA of the CDR3: TGTGCCAGCAGTGACTTTGCCCAAGGACAGGGCTATTGGACAGATACGCAGTATTTT. Protein: CASSDFAQGQGYWTDTQYF.

This clone was seen once. V gene TRBV2 combines with J gene TRBJ1-3, with D uncertain. Trimming removed 6 bases at V and 0 bases at J, with 6 bases between. The germline CDR1 and CDR2 sequences are SNHLY and FYNNEI. The CDR3 extends over 13 amino acids. CDR3: CASSRSSGNTIYF. In nucleotides, the CDR3 is TGTGCCAGCAGCCGGAGCTCTGGAAACACCATATATTTT. Together with reference TRBV2 and TRBJ1-3, the CDR3 gives the full variable domain: EPEVTQTPSHQVTQMGQEVILRCVPISNHLYFYWYRQILGQKVEFLVSFYNNEISEKSEIFDDQFSVERPDGSNFTLKIRSTKLEDSAMYFCASSRSSGNTIYFGEGSWLTVV.

The V gene is TRBV2, the J gene TRBJ1-6; 8 bases align to TRBD1. The V and J ends lost 10 bases and 8 bases, in that order; junction bases with no gene match: 7. CDR3 length equals 13 residues. Germline CDR1 reads SNHLY; CDR2 reads FYNNEI. In DNA form, the CDR3 reads TGTGCCACAGGGACAGGCGCACATTCACCCCTCCACTTT. Its protein product is CATGTGAHSPLHF.

The CDR3 loop is CATSRSDSPNYGYTF. Written as DNA, the CDR3 is TGTGCCACCAGCAGGTCTGACAGTCCTAACTATGGCTACACCTTC. The chain links TRBV15 to TRBJ1-2; a possible D gene is TRBD1 (5 bases). The germline gives CDR1 LNHNV, CDR2 YYDKDF (reference sequence). V gave up 3 bases and J gave up 0 bases, with 11 bases separating them. CDR3 length equals 15 residues. Using reference TRBV15 and TRBJ1-2 for the parts outside the CDR3, the full variable domain is DAMVIQNPRYQVTQFGKPVTLSCSQTLNHNVMYWYQQKSSQAPKLLFHYYDKDFNNEADTPDNFQSRRPNTSFCFLDIRSPGLGDTAMYLCATSRSDSPNYGYTFGSGTRLTVV.

The chain is built from TRBV6-5 and TRBJ1-1, with a possible D match to TRBD1 (5 bases). CDR3 length: 14 amino acids. V lost 6 bases and J 3 bases, leaving 14 bases between the germline ends. Germline CDR1 reads MNHEY; CDR2 reads SVGAGI. CDR3 protein: CASSLEGRDTEAFF. Here the CDR3 DNA reads TGTGCCAGCAGCCTCGAGGGGAGGGACACTGAAGCTTTCTTT.

The V gene is TRBV9, the J gene TRBJ1-2, with D possibly TRBD1 on 5 matching bases. CDR1 and CDR2 (germline): SGDLS, YYNGEE. Trimming pared 3 bases from V and 8 bases from J, leaving 14 bases between. The CDR3 totals 13 residues. CDR3 sequence reads: CASSGSGVLGYTF. The CDR3 nucleotides read TGTGCCAGCAGCGGTTCGGGGGTTTTAGGCTACACCTTC. Full variable domain (outside the CDR3, taken from reference TRBV9 and TRBJ1-2): DSGVTQTPKHLITATGQRVTLRCSPRSGDLSVYWYQQSLDQGLQFLIQYYNGEERAKGNILERFSAQQFPDLHSELNLSSLELGDSALYFCASSGSGVLGYTFGSGTRLTVV.

This clone appeared once. This chain links TRBV6-5 with TRBJ2-7; TRBD2 aligns across 9 bases. CDR1 is MNHEY, CDR2 SVGAGI, per germline. The CDR3 totals 15 residues. Trimming at V came to 0 bases and at J to 5 bases, leaving 5 bases not matched to a gene. CDR3 sequence: CASSYSASGAHEQYF. In DNA, the CDR3 is TGTGCCAGCAGTTACTCGGCTAGCGGGGCCCACGAGCAGTACTTC.

The J gene is TRBJ1-2, the V gene TRBV19; D is uncertain. The CDR3 consists of 16 residues. Trimming left V 5 bases short and J 6 bases short, with 22 bases between. CDR1 is LNHDA and CDR2 is SQIVND in the germline V gene (reference sequence). The CDR3 sequence: CASSSWGEGSSDGYTF. The CDR3 nucleotides are TGTGCCAGTAGTTCCTGGGGTGAGGGAAGCTCGGATGGCTACACCTTC.

Notes on this clone: The sample has other DNA sequences that encode this CDR3 too. The V gene is TRBV5-5, the J gene TRBJ2-7, with TRBD1 identical over 9 bases. Germline V lookup: CDR1 SGHKS, CDR2 YYEKEE (reference sequence). This CDR3 is built from 12 residues. V was pared by 3 bases and J by 7 bases, with 2 bases of the junction left unmatched. CDR3 bases: TGTGCCAGCAGCTGGACAGGGGAAGAGCAGTACTTC. It encodes CASSWTGEEQYF.

This rearrangement joins TRBV29-1 to TRBJ2-5; 8 positions agree with TRBD2. J lost 1 base, V lost 6 bases, and 7 bases had no gene match. CDR3 length: 14 amino acids. Germline CDR1 and CDR2: SQVTM and ANQGSEA. The CDR3 nucleotides are TGCAGCGTCTGGGGCCTAGCGGGCCAAGAGACCCAGTACTTC. This gives the protein CSVWGLAGQETQYF.

In the case of this clone: An end of the junction does not agree with germline; a read error may underlie this. The V call is TRBV7-7, the J call TRBJ2-2, with 11 bases aligning to TRBD1. Germline V gene lookup returns CDR1 SSHAT and CDR2 FNYEAQ (reference sequence). There are 15 residues in the CDR3. The CDR3 bases are TGTGCTAGCAGCTCAGGACAGGGGGCTCCCGGGGAGCTGTTTTTT. It yields the protein CASSSGQGAPGELFF.

There are a few counts of this clone. The gene calls are TRBV4-1 and TRBJ1-3; perhaps TRBD1 as D (5 bases). The CDR3 has 14 residues. The germline V gene has CDR1 MGHRA and CDR2 YSYEKL. Trimming took 4 bases from V and 4 from J, leaving 11 bases between them. CDR3 DNA: TGCGCCAGCAGCCCCGGACACGACGGAAACACCATATATTTT. It yields the protein CASSPGHDGNTIYF.

This clone was recorded a few times. The V and J genes are TRBV5-1 and TRBJ2-2, with 7 bases aligning to TRBD1. V shed 1 base and J 0 bases; nucleotides not matched to a gene: 9. The CDR3 sequence is 18 residues long. CDR1 is SGHRS, CDR2 YFSETQ, per germline. CDR3 residues: CASSLNLWDSANTGELFF. CDR3 sequence (DNA): TGCGCCAGCAGCTTGAATCTGTGGGACAGCGCGAACACCGGGGAGCTGTTTTTT.

The V call is TRBV28, the J call TRBJ2-3, with D tentatively TRBD1 or TRBD2 (6 bases each). Germline assignment: CDR1 MDHEN and CDR2 SYDVKM. The CDR3 spans 15 residues. The ends were cut back, 5 bases at V and 2 bases at J, with 14 bases in the middle. The CDR3 nucleotides read TGTGCCAGCAGTAACGGAGGGGGACCCACAGATACGCAGTATTTT. Translating it yields CASSNGGGPTDTQYF.

This clone was seen more than once but under ten times. CDR3 residues: CASSIDKRGSWPQHF. The CDR3 DNA reads as TGTGCCAGTAGTATAGATAAGCGGGGCAGTTGGCCCCAGCATTTT. The rearrangement joins TRBV19 to TRBJ1-5, with a possible D match to TRBD1 (5 bases). V lost 0 bases and J lost 9, with 15 bases in between. There are 15 residues in the CDR3. The germline gives CDR1 LNHDA, CDR2 SQIVND (reference sequence).

The chain links TRBV28 to TRBJ2-7; D is possibly TRBD2 (7 bases). The CDR3 loop spans 16 amino acids. The V end lost 2 bases, the J end lost 6 bases, and 20 bases lay between the germline ends. Germline-derived CDR1 and CDR2 are MDHEN and SYDVKM. The CDR3 DNA is TGTGCCAGCAGTTTAGTGGGGGCAGGGAGGGCCTCCGAGCAGTACTTC. Protein: CASSLVGAGRASEQYF.

The V and J genes are TRBV30 and TRBJ2-3, with 9 bases aligning to TRBD2. The CDR3 is 14 amino acids. Germline loops: CDR1 GTSNPN, CDR2 SVGIG (reference sequence). Unmatched junction bases numbered 4, after V lost 4 bases and J lost 2 bases. For the CDR3, the DNA is TGTGCCTGGAATCTAGCGGGGAACACAGATACGCAGTATTTT. Translation: CAWNLAGNTDTQYF.

V usage is TRBV30 and J usage is TRBJ1-2, with D tentatively TRBD1 (6 bases). CDR3 length equals 12 residues. V lost 5 bases and J 7 bases, leaving 14 bases between the germline ends. Germline CDR1 GTSNPN, CDR2 SVGIG (reference sequence). CDR3 amino acids: CAWQGGEVGYTF. The DNA for the CDR3 is TGTGCCTGGCAAGGGGGGGAGGTTGGCTACACCTTC.